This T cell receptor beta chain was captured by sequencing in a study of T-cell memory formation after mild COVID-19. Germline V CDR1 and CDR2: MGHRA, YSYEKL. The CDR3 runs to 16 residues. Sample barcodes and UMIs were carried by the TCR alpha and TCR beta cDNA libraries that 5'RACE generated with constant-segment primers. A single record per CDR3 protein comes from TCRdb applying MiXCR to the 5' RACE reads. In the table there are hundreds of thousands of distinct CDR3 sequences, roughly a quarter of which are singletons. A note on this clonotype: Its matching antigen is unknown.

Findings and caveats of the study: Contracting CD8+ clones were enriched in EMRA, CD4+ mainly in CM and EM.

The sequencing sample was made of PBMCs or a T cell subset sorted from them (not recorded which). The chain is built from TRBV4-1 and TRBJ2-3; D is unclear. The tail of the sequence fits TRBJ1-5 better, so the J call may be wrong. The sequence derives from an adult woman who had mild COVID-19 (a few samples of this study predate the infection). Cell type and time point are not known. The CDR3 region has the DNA TGCGCCAGCAGCCAAGAATGGCTAGCGGGCCCAGATACGCAGCATTTT. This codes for CASSQEWLAGPDTQHF.